This T cell receptor (beta chain) was sequenced for a study of blood T cell repertoires in COVID-19. The germline V gene has CDR1 WNHNN and CDR2 SYGVQD (reference sequence). The J segment lost 4 bases and the V segment lost 4 bases, leaving 5 bases of the junction unmatched. The length of the CDR3 is 16 residues. Clones were read by immunoSEQ multiplex PCR, and TCRdb kept only the in-frame ones, dropping some. Altogether 60,000 to 75,000 clones are present, about nine tenths being singletons, with the ten largest covering approximately 1.9%. Sequencing was performed on peripheral blood. This chain connects TRBV10-1 to TRBJ2-1; 12 bases agree with TRBD2. The receptor was isolated from a man younger than 40 with acute or convalescent COVID-19. The CDR3 is CASSGVTSGGYNEQFF. The CDR3 nucleotides are TGCGCCAGCAGTGGGGTAACTAGCGGGGGGTACAATGAGCAGTTCTTC.